This T cell receptor (beta chain) comes out of a study of cytomegalovirus exposure and HLA in healthy donors. About the research overall: Of the donors genotyped, approximately 410 in all, 80% to 85% fell in the Caucasian-associated ancestry cluster. General observations from the study: Some public TCRs appeared in many individuals, while most sequences were rare. As a later analysis showed, several of the most significant clusters appeared to be linked to common viral pathogens.

60 Vbeta and 13 Jbeta primers were used in PCR. The repertoire was sequenced with immunoSEQ multiplex PCR; TCRdb's copy has only in-frame clones and lacks some. The sample carries around 100,000 clones, about 86% recorded once. Worth noting for this clone: Its specificity is unknown.

The clonotype comes from an older woman in good health and CMV-seropositive. Material: PBMCs.

The CDR3: CASSLTQMISYEQYF. Written as DNA, the CDR3 is TGTGCCAGCAGCCTGACTCAAATGATTTCCTACGAGCAGTACTTC. The V gene is TRBV5-6, the J gene TRBJ2-7; no reliable D call. The germline CDR1 and CDR2 sequences are SGHDT and YYEEEE. This CDR3 contains 15 residues. Trimming stripped 4 bases from V and 1 base from J, with 15 bases between.